Below are 29 T cell receptor beta chains sequenced from a single sample in a study of OX40 agonist ivuxolimab in advanced cancers. The library came from the immunoSEQ multiplex PCR assay. Sourced from immuneACCESS, this table was stored by TCRdb with only in-frame sequences that have V and J called. A share of the clones is absent; for the studies checked, an unresolved V gene accounts for under half, and the remainder has no known explanation. The table for this sample lists fewer than 45,000 clones; 74% of them were counted only once. About a fifth of the sample goes to the ten largest clones. This material consisted of CD4+ or CD8+ T cells sorted from blood, taken in a trial of the OX40 agonist ivuxolimab. The receptors here all came from an adult with an advanced solid tumor such as melanoma, head and neck, liver or kidney cancer.

The chain uses TRBV4-1 and TRBJ2-3, with D uncertain. Trimming removed 0 bases from V and 7 bases from J, with 8 bases in between. The germline CDR1 and CDR2 sequences are MGHRA and YSYEKL. The CDR3 sequence is 13 residues long. Here the CDR3 DNA reads TGCGCCAGCAGCCAAGACCCCGGCAATACGCAGTATTTT. Its protein is CASSQDPGNTQYF.

The chain links TRBV30 to TRBJ1-5; 10 bases are shared with TRBD1. V shed 6 bases and J 5 bases; nucleotides not matched to a gene: 7. The CDR3 runs to 14 residues. The germline CDR1 and CDR2 sequences are GTSNPN and SVGIG (reference sequence). CDR3 coding DNA: TGTGCCTGTACCTCGGGACAGGGGTATCAGCCCCAGCATTTT. This sequence encodes CACTSGQGYQPQHF.

This chain connects TRBV2 to TRBJ1-2, with a tentative D call TRBD1 (5 bases). The CDR3 covers 14 residues. From germline, CDR1 is SNHLY and CDR2 FYNNEI. V gave up 6 bases and J gave up 0 bases, with 11 bases separating them. The DNA of the CDR3 is TGTGCCAGCAGCGGGACGCTTTCTAACTATGGCTACACCTTC. It yields the protein CASSGTLSNYGYTF. Drawing the rest from reference TRBV2 and TRBJ1-2, the complete variable domain is EPEVTQTPSHQVTQMGQEVILRCVPISNHLYFYWYRQILGQKVEFLVSFYNNEISEKSEIFDDQFSVERPDGSNFTLKIRSTKLEDSAMYFCASSGTLSNYGYTFGSGTRLTVV.

This clone was recorded a few times. The chain employs TRBV5-1 and TRBJ2-7, with D unresolved. V gave up 0 bases and J gave up 1 base, with 5 bases separating them. In germline, CDR1 is SGHRS, CDR2 YFSETQ. The CDR3 totals 13 residues. This CDR3 reads CASSLAGSYEQYF. The CDR3 nucleotides are TGCGCCAGCAGCTTGGCCGGATCCTACGAGCAGTACTTC.

The chain uses TRBV2 and TRBJ2-5; TRBD2 matches at 7 bases. The V segment lost 2 bases and the J segment 5 bases; nucleotides outside the gene matches: 5. Germline loops: CDR1 SNHLY, CDR2 FYNNEI. CDR3 length equals 14 residues. CDR3 residues: CASSELGGVETQYF. The CDR3 DNA is TGTGCCAGCAGTGAATTGGGGGGGGTCGAGACCCAGTACTTC.

The rearrangement joins TRBV7-2 to TRBJ2-3; D is undetermined. The V gene lost 3 bases and the J gene lost 1 base, with 2 bases spanning the gap. This CDR3 has 12 residues. Per germline, CDR1 SGHTA and CDR2 FQGNSA. The CDR3, as DNA: TGTGCCAGCAGCTTCGGCACAGATACGCAGTATTTT. Translating gives CASSFGTDTQYF.

This clone has just one count. V gene TRBV5-1 combines with J gene TRBJ1-5, with TRBD1 identical over 7 bases. The CDR3 totals 16 residues. J lost 3 bases, V lost 3 bases, and 9 bases had no gene match. The germline CDR1 and CDR2 sequences are SGHRS and YFSETQ. The CDR3 is CASSSGGTGDNQPQHF. The CDR3 nucleotides read TGCGCCAGCAGCTCTGGGGGTACAGGGGACAATCAGCCCCAGCATTTT.

The rearrangement uses TRBV14 and TRBJ2-7; the D is unclear. This CDR3 contains 13 residues. Germline V CDR1 and CDR2: SGHDN, FVKESK. V was shortened by 6 bases and J by 0 bases, with 9 bases between the two germline ends. For the CDR3, the DNA is TGTGCCAGCAGGGGCAGGTTCTCCTACGAGCAGTACGTC. It translates to CASRGRFSYEQYV.

The chain carries TRBV5-4 and TRBJ2-3, with D hard to call. Germline CDR1 reads SGHNT; CDR2 reads YYREEE (reference sequence). Trimming shortened V by 0 bases and J by 7 bases, and 3 bases separated the two germline ends. The CDR3 loop spans 11 amino acids. The CDR3 sequence is CASSLGYTQYF. Written as DNA, the CDR3 is TGTGCCAGCAGCTTGGGGTATACGCAGTATTTT.

The chain has TRBV4-2 and TRBJ1-2; D remains unclear. Germline lookup yields CDR1 LGHNA and CDR2 YNFKEQ. The CDR3 length is 15 residues. With 1 base removed from V and 4 bases from J, the gap between germline ends came to 13 bases. CDR3 sequence reads: CASSQGTGPSYGYTF. DNA of the CDR3: TGTGCCAGCAGCCAAGGGACTGGACCTTCCTATGGCTACACCTTC.

This chain connects TRBV25-1 to TRBJ1-1; 7 bases line up with TRBD1. J lost 9 bases, V lost 3 bases, and 7 bases had no gene match. Germline CDR1 MGHDK, CDR2 SYGVNS. The CDR3 runs 13 residues. The CDR3 sequence is CASSDAGQKQAFF. The CDR3 nucleotides read TGTGCCAGCAGTGATGCGGGACAGAAGCAAGCTTTCTTT. The entire variable domain, with the rest obtained from reference TRBV25-1 and TRBJ1-1, is as follows: EADIYQTPRYLVIGTGKKITLECSQTMGHDKMYWYQQDPGMELHLIHYSYGVNSTEKGDLSSESTVSRIRTEHFPLTLESARPSHTSQYLCASSDAGQKQAFFGQGTRLTVV.

This clone was picked up a small number of times. The CDR3 DNA follows: TGTGCCAGCAGCCGGACAGGGGAGGATTCACCCCTCCACTTT. Translation gives CASSRTGEDSPLHF. V is TRBV6-4 and J is TRBJ1-6; 9 positions agree with TRBD1. The CDR3 contains 14 residues. The germline V gene has CDR1 MRHNA and CDR2 SNTAGT. The V and J ends lost 6 bases and 8 bases, in that order; junction bases with no gene match: 5.

This clone came up once. The rearrangement links TRBV6-6 to TRBJ2-2; 9 nucleotides agree with TRBD1. This CDR3 is built from 14 residues. Looked up from germline, CDR1 is MNHNY and CDR2 is SVGAGI (reference sequence). Losses at the gene ends were 6 bases for V and 7 bases for J; bases not matched to a gene: 6. The CDR3 region is CASRRDREVGELFF. In nucleotides, the CDR3 is TGTGCCAGCAGGAGGGACAGGGAGGTCGGGGAGCTGTTTTTT.

This chain joins TRBV18 and TRBJ2-5; the match to TRBD1 covers 8 bases. Germline CDR1 reads KGHSH; CDR2 reads LQKENI. With 1 base clipped from V and 5 bases from J, the junction kept 6 bases outside the gene matches. The CDR3 is 15 amino acids. DNA of the CDR3: TGTGCCAGCTCACCACGACAGGGGTTCGGGGAGACCCAGTACTTC. Protein product: CASSPRQGFGETQYF.

This clone was observed once. J is TRBJ2-3 and V is TRBV6-5; D may match TRBD1 or TRBD2 (5 bases each). The CDR3 contains 14 residues. Germline V gene data show CDR1 as MNHEY and CDR2 as SVGAGI. V dropped 3 bases and J dropped 1 base, with 8 bases sitting between them. DNA for the CDR3: TGTGCCAGCAGTTATTGGGACGGCACAGATACGCAGTATTTT. Protein product: CASSYWDGTDTQYF.

The chain uses TRBV30 and TRBJ2-5; D is perhaps TRBD1 (6 bases). V was clipped by 3 bases and J by 5 bases, with 10 bases between them. The CDR3 is 12 amino acids. CDR1 GTSNPN and CDR2 SVGIG come from the germline V gene (reference sequence). The CDR3 is CAWRQGWETQYF. The CDR3 coding sequence is TGTGCCTGGAGACAGGGTTGGGAGACCCAGTACTTC.

The V call is TRBV5-1, the J call TRBJ1-2; D remains unclear. The CDR3 is 14 amino acids. With 4 bases removed from V and 6 bases from J, the gap between germline ends came to 16 bases. Germline values: CDR1 SGHRS, CDR2 YFSETQ. CDR3 DNA: TGCGCCAGCAGCCGAGGTCCCGGCCGGGATGGCTACACCTTC. As protein: CASSRGPGRDGYTF.

This chain links TRBV5-4 with TRBJ1-1, with D tentatively TRBD1 (5 bases). CDR1 is SGHNT, CDR2 YYREEE, per germline (reference sequence). Trimming pared 0 bases from V and 0 bases from J, leaving 12 bases between. The CDR3 is 16 amino acids. The CDR3 here is CASSLEQGYMNTEAFF. As DNA, the CDR3 is TGTGCCAGCAGCTTGGAGCAGGGTTATATGAACACTGAAGCTTTCTTT.

The chain employs TRBV7-2 and TRBJ2-2; D is unresolved. Deletions cut 1 base from V and 4 bases from J, with 4 bases between. The CDR3 loop spans 13 amino acids. CDR1 is SGHTA and CDR2 is FQGNSA in the germline V gene. For the CDR3, the DNA is TGTGCCAGCAGCTTAGGCTCCACCGGGGAGCTGTTTTTT. It specifies CASSLGSTGELFF.

The rearrangement joins TRBV5-6 to TRBJ1-4, with no clear D. CDR3 length: 16 amino acids. Trimming pared 0 bases from V and 8 bases from J, leaving 17 bases between. Germline V gene sequence: CDR1 SGHDT, CDR2 YYEEEE. CDR3: CASSLGGRGRNEKLFF. CDR3 coding DNA: TGTGCCAGCAGCTTGGGAGGGCGCGGACGGAACGAAAAACTGTTTTTT. Complete variable domain (other parts from reference TRBV5-6 and TRBJ1-4): DAGVTQSPTHLIKTRGQQVTLRCSPKSGHDTVSWYQQALGQGPQFIFQYYEEEERQRGNFPDRFSGHQFPNYSSELNVNALLLGDSALYLCASSLGGRGRNEKLFFGSGTQLSVL.

The chain recombines TRBV5-6 with TRBJ1-6, with TRBD1 as a possible D gene (5 bases). The CDR3 contains 14 residues. CDR1 SGHDT and CDR2 YYEEEE come from the germline V gene. Trimming cost V 2 bases and J 10 bases, with 13 bases left between them. CDR3 region: CASSFREGRSPLHF. The CDR3 DNA follows: TGTGCCAGCAGCTTCAGGGAGGGAAGGTCACCCCTCCACTTT.

The V gene is TRBV28, the J gene TRBJ1-1; the D gene is possibly TRBD1 (5 bases). The CDR3 loop spans 11 amino acids. Germline loops: CDR1 MDHEN, CDR2 SYDVKM. The V end lost 9 bases, the J end lost 5 bases, and 10 bases lay between the germline ends. The CDR3 nucleotides are TGTGCCAGATCTGGGGGAACTGAAGCTTTCTTT. Its translation is CARSGGTEAFF. Together with reference TRBV28 and TRBJ1-1, the CDR3 gives the full variable domain: DVKVTQSSRYLVKRTGEKVFLECVQDMDHENMFWYRQDPGLGLRLIYFSYDVKMKEKGDIPEGYSVSREKKERFSLILESASTNQTSMYLCARSGGTEAFFGQGTRLTVV.

V usage is TRBV19 and J usage is TRBJ2-4, with 7 bases lining up with TRBD2. Germline V CDR1 and CDR2: LNHDA, SQIVND (reference sequence). This CDR3 spans 15 amino acids. J gave up 0 bases and V 3 bases, and 2 bases lay outside the gene matches. CDR3 loop: CASSIGGLAKNIQYF. CDR3 DNA: TGTGCCAGTAGTATCGGGGGGTTAGCCAAAAACATTCAGTACTTC. The complete variable domain, with remaining parts taken from reference TRBV19 and TRBJ2-4, reads DGGITQSPKYLFRKEGQNVTLSCEQNLNHDAMYWYRQDPGQGLRLIYYSQIVNDFQKGDIAEGYSVSREKKESFPLTVTSAQKNPTAFYLCASSIGGLAKNIQYFGAGTRLSVL.

This clone is medium-sized by share. The V gene is TRBV5-1, the J gene TRBJ1-5; D is perhaps TRBD1 (6 bases). V lost 2 bases to trimming and J lost 6 bases, with 15 bases between them. This CDR3 contains 15 residues. CDR1 and CDR2 (germline): SGHRS, YFSETQ. CDR3 region: CASSLLGGPGQPQHF. The CDR3 DNA is TGCGCCAGCAGCTTACTCGGGGGGCCAGGTCAGCCCCAGCATTTT.

The chain recombines TRBV7-2 with TRBJ2-1; D is tentatively TRBD1 or TRBD2 (5 bases each). The CDR3 has 13 residues. The V gene's germline CDR1 is SGHTA and CDR2 FQGNSA. V was cut by 1 base and J by 13 bases, with 14 bases left in between. CDR3: CASSLVIPGPQFF. CDR3 DNA sequence: TGTGCCAGCAGCTTAGTAATACCGGGGCCACAGTTCTTC.

The chain combines TRBV30 with TRBJ1-1; TRBD1 matches at 11 bases. The CDR3 totals 16 residues. Losses at the gene ends were 4 bases for V and 3 bases for J; bases not matched to a gene: 10. Germline CDR1 and CDR2: GTSNPN and SVGIG (reference sequence). The CDR3 sequence: CAWTRGQGVRYTEAFF. The CDR3 DNA reads as TGTGCCTGGACCCGGGGACAGGGGGTTAGGTACACTGAAGCTTTCTTT. The full variable domain, rest sourced from reference TRBV30 and TRBJ1-1, is SQTIHQWPATLVQPVGSPLSLECTVEGTSNPNLYWYRQAAGRGLQLLFYSVGIGQISSEVPQNLSASRPQDRQFILSSKKLLLSDSGFYLCAWTRGQGVRYTEAFFGQGTRLTVV.

The rearrangement joins TRBV5-1 to TRBJ1-1; D gene ambiguous. Per germline, CDR1 SGHRS and CDR2 YFSETQ. The CDR3 totals 13 residues. V was cut by 0 bases and J by 4 bases, with 7 bases left in between. CDR3 nucleotides: TGCGCCAGCAGCTTGGAGGTAGGCACTGAAGCTTTCTTT. Protein: CASSLEVGTEAFF. The full variable domain, its missing parts supplied by reference TRBV5-1 and TRBJ1-1, is KAGVTQTPRYLIKTRGQQVTLSCSPISGHRSVSWYQQTPGQGLQFLFEYFSETQRNKGNFPGRFSGRQFSNSRSEMNVSTLELGDSALYLCASSLEVGTEAFFGQGTRLTVV.

The chain uses TRBV18 and TRBJ1-3; D is ambiguous. Trimming pared 6 bases from V and 0 bases from J, leaving 21 bases between. Per germline, CDR1 KGHSH and CDR2 LQKENI. The CDR3 has 18 amino acids. Here the CDR3 reads CASSPTPGKAPSGNTIYF. DNA for the CDR3: TGTGCCAGCTCCCCCACTCCGGGGAAAGCCCCCTCTGGAAACACCATATATTTT.

This clone was counted between two and nine times. This chain connects TRBV2 to TRBJ2-5, with D possibly being TRBD1 (6 bases). This CDR3 is built from 13 residues. Germline CDR1 is SNHLY and CDR2 is FYNNEI. Deletions cut 7 bases from V and 5 bases from J, with 14 bases between. This CDR3 reads CASKVQQGETQYF. CDR3 bases: TGTGCCAGCAAGGTTCAGCAGGGGGAGACCCAGTACTTC.